The 19 T cell receptor beta chains listed next were all sequenced from one sample in a study of blood T cell repertoires in COVID-19. Generated by immunoSEQ multiplex PCR, the TCRdb table keeps only in-frame clones and is missing some. This sample yields under 250,000 clones, of which approximately 84% are seen a single time; 7.6% belongs to the top ten. Sequenced input: peripheral blood. The receptor source for this set is a woman between 50 and 59 years old with active or convalescent COVID-19.

The V and J genes are TRBV7-9 and TRBJ1-3, with a tentative D call TRBD1 (5 bases). V gave up 5 bases and J gave up 0 bases, with 17 bases separating them. The germline gives CDR1 SEHNR, CDR2 FQNEAQ (reference sequence). The CDR3 is made up of 17 amino acids. CDR3 residues: CASSTPNRTFSGNTIYF. The CDR3 DNA follows: TGTGCCAGCAGCACACCCAACAGGACGTTCTCTGGAAACACCATATATTTT.

Details on this clone: One end of the junction does not line up with germline, which may come from a read error. The CDR3, as DNA: TGTGCCAGCTGTGAAGGTCTTAAGATCATGGACAGTATCTACAATGAGCAGTTCTTC. Translated: CASCEGLKIMDSIYNEQFF. The genes are TRBV6-1 and TRBJ2-1; D is perhaps TRBD1 (6 bases). CDR3 length equals 19 residues. Germline CDR1 reads MNHNS; CDR2 reads SASEGT.

CDR3 loop: CASSLPGPGVPLHF. The DNA for the CDR3 is TGCGCCAGCAGCCTTCCGGGCCCGGGAGTCCCCCTCCACTTT. The chain uses TRBV5-1 and TRBJ1-6, with D uncertain. The CDR3 spans 14 residues. Trimming left V 4 bases short and J 13 bases short, with 18 bases between. Germline CDR1 is SGHRS and CDR2 is YFSETQ.

The chain couples TRBV10-3 to TRBJ1-3; D might be TRBD1 (5 bases). V was pared by 10 bases and J by 2 bases, with 18 bases between. The CDR3 extends over 15 amino acids. Per the germline V gene, CDR1 is ENHRY and CDR2 is SYGVKD. The CDR3 is CANAPGIGPGNTIYF. DNA for the CDR3: TGTGCCAACGCTCCAGGGATCGGCCCTGGAAACACCATATATTTT.

This clone has a single count. The chain uses TRBV7-2 and TRBJ2-1; D is possibly TRBD2 (5 bases). The ends were cut back, 3 bases at V and 4 bases at J, with 16 bases in the middle. The CDR3 covers 16 residues. CDR1 and CDR2 (germline): SGHTA, FQGNSA. CDR3 coding DNA: TGTGCCAGCAGCTTCCCGGCGGGTCACGGATACAATGAGCAGTTCTTC. It translates to CASSFPAGHGYNEQFF.

The rearrangement joins TRBV3-1 (or the pseudogene TRBV3-2) to TRBJ1-5; no reliable D call. CDR3 length: 12 amino acids. The V end was cut by 3 bases, the J end by 4 bases, with 4 bases between. Germline V lookup: CDR1 LGHDT, CDR2 YNNKEL (reference sequence). CDR3 DNA: TGTGCCAGCAGCCATCTAAATCAGCCCCAGCATTTT. This sequence encodes CASSHLNQPQHF.

V and J are TRBV7-3 and TRBJ2-1; 8 bases are shared with TRBD2. V lost 5 bases and J lost 6; bases outside the gene matches: 12. This CDR3 has 16 amino acids. The germline gives CDR1 SGHTA, CDR2 FQGTGA. The CDR3 region has the DNA TGTGCCAGCAGCCCCCGGGGGAGCGGGAGCCCCAATGAGCAGTTCTTC. Amino acids: CASSPRGSGSPNEQFF.

This chain joins TRBV7-2 and TRBJ2-1; a weak D match, TRBD2 (5 bases). V lost 5 bases and J lost 0, with 11 bases in between. Germline V lookup: CDR1 SGHTA, CDR2 FQGNSA. The CDR3 has 15 residues. The chain's CDR3 is CASSRTRDSYNEQFF. The CDR3 DNA reads as TGTGCCAGCAGCCGGACCCGGGACTCCTACAATGAGCAGTTCTTC.

This clone is a singleton in its sample. The rearrangement links TRBV10-3 to TRBJ1-4, with TRBD1 matching over 8 bases. The V segment lost 2 bases and the J segment 5 bases; nucleotides outside the gene matches: 10. In germline, CDR1 is ENHRY, CDR2 SYGVKD. This CDR3 contains 17 residues. CDR3 sequence reads: CAISETFGQGGNEKLFF. The CDR3 DNA reads TGTGCCATCAGTGAGACGTTTGGACAGGGCGGCAATGAAAAACTGTTTTTT.

The chain couples TRBV28 to TRBJ1-5; 12 bases fit TRBD1. The length of the CDR3 is 15 residues. V gave up 6 bases and J gave up 6 bases; unmatched junction bases: 6. Germline values: CDR1 MDHEN, CDR2 SYDVKM. CDR3 nucleotide sequence: TGTGCCAGCAGGCGGGGACAGGGGGCGGGTCAGCCCCAGCATTTT. It yields the protein CASRRGQGAGQPQHF.

The chain is built from TRBV6-5 and TRBJ1-3; unclear D gene. V lost 4 bases and J lost 0, with 10 bases in between. This CDR3 has 15 residues. The V gene's germline CDR1 is MNHEY and CDR2 SVGAGI. The CDR3 sequence: CASSFNWASGNTIYF. CDR3 DNA: TGTGCCAGCAGTTTTAATTGGGCCTCTGGAAACACCATATATTTT.

The chain combines TRBV2 with TRBJ2-1; 8 bases align to TRBD1. After removal of 2 bases from V and 3 bases from J, the junction contained 3 bases not matched to a gene. The germline V gene has CDR1 SNHLY and CDR2 FYNNEI. This CDR3 has 15 amino acids. The chain's CDR3 is CASSEYRGFYNEQFF. CDR3 in DNA: TGTGCCAGCAGTGAATACAGGGGGTTCTACAATGAGCAGTTCTTC.

This chain links TRBV27 with TRBJ2-7, with D perhaps TRBD1 (5 bases). The germline CDR1 and CDR2 sequences are MNHEY and SMNVEV (reference sequence). With 8 bases removed from V and 0 bases from J, the gap between germline ends came to 17 bases. The CDR3 spans 15 residues. The CDR3 bases are TGTGCCAGCGCAGAAGGGGCAGGCCTCTCCTACGAGCAGTACTTC. This gives the protein CASAEGAGLSYEQYF.

The gene calls are TRBV19 and TRBJ1-2, with a tentative D call TRBD1 (6 bases). This CDR3 contains 13 residues. The ends were cut back, 9 bases at V and 7 bases at J, with 18 bases in the middle. CDR1 is LNHDA and CDR2 is SQIVND in the germline V gene (reference sequence). The CDR3 loop is CASRSGVQGGYTF. The CDR3 DNA follows: TGTGCCAGCCGTTCAGGGGTACAAGGTGGCTACACCTTC.

This clone was detected only once. In the same sample, other DNA sequences code for this CDR3. The chain is built from TRBV30 and TRBJ1-6; 7 positions match TRBD1. V was clipped by 4 bases and J by 7 bases; unmatched bases: 4. The germline V gene has CDR1 GTSNPN and CDR2 SVGIG (reference sequence). This CDR3 comprises 13 residues. The CDR3 here is CAWKGTVNSPLHF. The CDR3 DNA follows: TGTGCCTGGAAAGGGACAGTGAATTCACCCCTCCACTTT.

This clone was observed a single time. The V gene is TRBV28, the J gene TRBJ2-5, with TRBD2 matching over 9 bases. J gave up 2 bases and V 6 bases, and 1 base lay outside the gene matches. The CDR3 runs to 13 residues. CDR1 and CDR2 (germline): MDHEN, SYDVKM. As DNA, the CDR3 is TGTGCCAGCAGGGGACTAGCTCAAGAGACCCAGTACTTC. It encodes CASRGLAQETQYF.

The chain recombines TRBV2 with TRBJ2-2; 10 bases match TRBD2. The trim removed 7 bases at V and 4 bases at J, leaving 6 bases unmatched. In germline, CDR1 is SNHLY, CDR2 FYNNEI. This CDR3 region has 15 residues. The CDR3 is CASNYLAGGTGELFF. The CDR3 DNA reads as TGTGCCAGCAATTACTTAGCGGGGGGCACCGGGGAGCTGTTTTTT. Looking up the rest from reference TRBV2 and TRBJ2-2 gives the full variable domain: EPEVTQTPSHQVTQMGQEVILRCVPISNHLYFYWYRQILGQKVEFLVSFYNNEISEKSEIFDDQFSVERPDGSNFTLKIRSTKLEDSAMYFCASNYLAGGTGELFFGEGSRLTVL.

The J gene is TRBJ2-1, the V gene TRBV28; 10 bases match TRBD2. V was pared by 6 bases and J by 3 bases, with 2 bases of the junction left unmatched. Germline lookup yields CDR1 MDHEN and CDR2 SYDVKM. This CDR3 has 14 residues. The CDR3 reads CASRSGRGYNEQFF. In DNA, the CDR3 is TGTGCCAGCAGGAGCGGGAGGGGCTACAATGAGCAGTTCTTC. Using reference TRBV28 and TRBJ2-1 for the parts outside the CDR3, the full variable domain is DVKVTQSSRYLVKRTGEKVFLECVQDMDHENMFWYRQDPGLGLRLIYFSYDVKMKEKGDIPEGYSVSREKKERFSLILESASTNQTSMYLCASRSGRGYNEQFFGPGTRLTVL.

The V and J genes are TRBV6-5 and TRBJ2-1; D might be TRBD2 (5 bases). The germline V and J ends were trimmed by 2 bases and 0 bases, with 11 bases remaining between them. This CDR3 spans 16 amino acids. The germline gives CDR1 MNHEY, CDR2 SVGAGI. CDR3 sequence (DNA): TGTGCCAGCAGTTACACGCGGGTGAGCTCCTACAATGAGCAGTTCTTC. This codes for CASSYTRVSSYNEQFF.